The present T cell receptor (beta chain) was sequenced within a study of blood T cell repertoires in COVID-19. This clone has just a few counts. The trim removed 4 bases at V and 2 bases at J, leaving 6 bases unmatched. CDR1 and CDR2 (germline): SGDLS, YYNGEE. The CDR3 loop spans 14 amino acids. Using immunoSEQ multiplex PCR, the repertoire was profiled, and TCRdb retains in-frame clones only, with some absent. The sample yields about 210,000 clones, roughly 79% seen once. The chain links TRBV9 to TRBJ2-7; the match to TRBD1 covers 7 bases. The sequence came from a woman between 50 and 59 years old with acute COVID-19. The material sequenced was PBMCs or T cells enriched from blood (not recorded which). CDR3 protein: CASSPGDRAYEQYF. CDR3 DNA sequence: TGTGCCAGCAGCCCCGGGGACAGAGCCTACGAGCAGTACTTC.